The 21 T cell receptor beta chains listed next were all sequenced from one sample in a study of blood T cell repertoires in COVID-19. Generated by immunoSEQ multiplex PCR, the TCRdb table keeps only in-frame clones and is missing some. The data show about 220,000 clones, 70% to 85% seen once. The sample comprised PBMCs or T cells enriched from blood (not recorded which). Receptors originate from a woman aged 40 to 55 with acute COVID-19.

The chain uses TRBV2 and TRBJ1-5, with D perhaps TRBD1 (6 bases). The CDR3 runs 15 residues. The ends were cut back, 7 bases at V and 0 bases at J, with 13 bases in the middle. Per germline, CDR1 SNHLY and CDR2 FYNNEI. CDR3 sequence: CASNGFRGSNQPQHF. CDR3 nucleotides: TGTGCCAGCAACGGCTTCAGGGGTAGCAATCAGCCCCAGCATTTT.

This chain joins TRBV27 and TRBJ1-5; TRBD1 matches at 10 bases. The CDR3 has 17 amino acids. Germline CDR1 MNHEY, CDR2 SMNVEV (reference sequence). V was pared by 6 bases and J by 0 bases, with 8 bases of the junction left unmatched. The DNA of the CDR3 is TGTGCCAGCAGGGTGACAGGGGGCCTGTATAGCAATCAGCCCCAGCATTTT. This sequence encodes CASRVTGGLYSNQPQHF.

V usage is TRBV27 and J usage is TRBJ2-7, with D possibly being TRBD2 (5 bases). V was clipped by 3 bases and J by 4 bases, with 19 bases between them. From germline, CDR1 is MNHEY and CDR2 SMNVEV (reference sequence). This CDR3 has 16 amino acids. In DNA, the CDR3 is TGTGCCAGCAGTTTCTCCGGGGTAGCCGAAGCGTACGAGCAGTACTTC. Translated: CASSFSGVAEAYEQYF.

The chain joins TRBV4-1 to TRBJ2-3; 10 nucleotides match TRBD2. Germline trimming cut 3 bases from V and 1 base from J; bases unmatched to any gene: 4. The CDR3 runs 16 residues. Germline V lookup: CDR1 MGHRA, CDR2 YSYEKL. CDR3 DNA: TGCGCCAGCAGCCAGACCGGGACTAGCGGCACAGATACGCAGTATTTT. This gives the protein CASSQTGTSGTDTQYF.

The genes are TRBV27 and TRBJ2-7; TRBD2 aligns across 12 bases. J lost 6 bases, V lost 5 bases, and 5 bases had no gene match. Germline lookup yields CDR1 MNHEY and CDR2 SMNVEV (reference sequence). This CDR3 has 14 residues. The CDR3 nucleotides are TGTGCCAGCAGTGGACTAGCGGGGAGGGTCGAGCAGTACTTC. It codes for CASSGLAGRVEQYF.

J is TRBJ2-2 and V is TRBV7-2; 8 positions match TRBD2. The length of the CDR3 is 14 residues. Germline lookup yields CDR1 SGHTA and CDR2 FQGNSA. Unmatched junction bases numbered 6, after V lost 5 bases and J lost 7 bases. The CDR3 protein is CASSQARGGGELFF. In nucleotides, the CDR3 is TGTGCCAGCAGCCAGGCCCGGGGGGGCGGGGAGCTGTTTTTT. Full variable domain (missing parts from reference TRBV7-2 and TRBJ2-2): GAGVSQSPSNKVTEKGKDVELRCDPISGHTALYWYRQSLGQGLEFLIYFQGNSAPDKSGLPSDRFSAERTGGSVSTLTIQRTQQEDSAVYLCASSQARGGGELFFGEGSRLTVL.

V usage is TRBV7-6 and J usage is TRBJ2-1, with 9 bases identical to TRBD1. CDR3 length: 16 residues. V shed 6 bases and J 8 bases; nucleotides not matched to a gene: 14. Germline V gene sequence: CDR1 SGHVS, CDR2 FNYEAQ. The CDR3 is CASRSTWDREGDEQFF. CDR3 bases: TGTGCCAGCAGATCTACCTGGGACAGGGAAGGAGATGAGCAGTTCTTC. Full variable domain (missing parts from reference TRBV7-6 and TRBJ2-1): GAGVSQSPRYKVTKRGQDVALRCDPISGHVSLYWYRQALGQGPEFLTYFNYEAQQDKSGLPNDRFSAERPEGSISTLTIQRTEQRDSAMYRCASRSTWDREGDEQFFGPGTRLTVL.

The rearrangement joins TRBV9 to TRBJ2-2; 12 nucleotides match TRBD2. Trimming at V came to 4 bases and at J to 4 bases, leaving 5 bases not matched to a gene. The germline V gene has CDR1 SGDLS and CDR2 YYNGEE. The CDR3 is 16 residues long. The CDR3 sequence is CASSSSGGAITGELFF. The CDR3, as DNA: TGTGCCAGCAGCTCTAGCGGGGGGGCGATCACCGGGGAGCTGTTTTTT.

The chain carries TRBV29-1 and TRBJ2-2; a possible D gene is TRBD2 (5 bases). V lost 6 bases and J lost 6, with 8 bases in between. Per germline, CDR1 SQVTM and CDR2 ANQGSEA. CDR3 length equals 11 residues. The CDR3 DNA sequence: TGCAGCGTCGTGGAGGCCGGGGAGCTGTTTTTT. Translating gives CSVVEAGELFF.

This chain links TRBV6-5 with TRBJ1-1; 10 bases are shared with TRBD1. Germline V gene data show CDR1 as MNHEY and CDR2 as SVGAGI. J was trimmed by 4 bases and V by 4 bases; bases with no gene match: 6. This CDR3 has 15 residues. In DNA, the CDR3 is TGTGCCAGCAGTTTAGATGGGACAGGGGCCACTGAAGCTTTCTTT. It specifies CASSLDGTGATEAFF.

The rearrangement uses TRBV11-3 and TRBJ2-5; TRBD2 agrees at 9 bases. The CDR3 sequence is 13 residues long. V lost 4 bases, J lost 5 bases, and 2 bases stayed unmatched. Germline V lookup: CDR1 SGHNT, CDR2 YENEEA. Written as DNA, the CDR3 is TGTGCCAGCAGCTCGACTAGCGGTGAGACCCAGTACTTC. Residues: CASSSTSGETQYF.

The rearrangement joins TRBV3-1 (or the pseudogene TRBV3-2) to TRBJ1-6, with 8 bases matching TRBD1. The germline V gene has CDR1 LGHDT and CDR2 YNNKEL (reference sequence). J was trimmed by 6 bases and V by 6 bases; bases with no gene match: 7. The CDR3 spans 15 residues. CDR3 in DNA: TGTGCCAGCAGTACAGGACAGGGTAGTAATTCACCCCTCCACTTT. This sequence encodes CASSTGQGSNSPLHF.

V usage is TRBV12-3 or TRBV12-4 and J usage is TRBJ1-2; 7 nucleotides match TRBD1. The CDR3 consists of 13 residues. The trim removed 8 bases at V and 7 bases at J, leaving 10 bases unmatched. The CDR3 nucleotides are TGTGCCAGCTCTATACCAGGGGGACGTGGCTACACCTTC. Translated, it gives CASSIPGGRGYTF.

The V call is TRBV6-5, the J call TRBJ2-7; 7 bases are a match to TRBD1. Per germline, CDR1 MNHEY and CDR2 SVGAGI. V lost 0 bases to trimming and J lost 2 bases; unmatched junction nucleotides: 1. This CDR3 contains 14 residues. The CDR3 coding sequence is TGTGCCAGCAGTTACTCGGGACAGCCCTACGAGCAGTACTTC. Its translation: CASSYSGQPYEQYF.

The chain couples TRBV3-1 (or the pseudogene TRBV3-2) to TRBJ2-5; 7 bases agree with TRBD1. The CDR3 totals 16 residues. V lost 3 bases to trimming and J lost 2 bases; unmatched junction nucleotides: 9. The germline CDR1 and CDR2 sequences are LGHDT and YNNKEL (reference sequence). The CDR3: CASSHRDSPIQETQYF. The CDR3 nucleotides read TGTGCCAGCAGCCATAGGGACAGCCCTATACAAGAGACCCAGTACTTC.

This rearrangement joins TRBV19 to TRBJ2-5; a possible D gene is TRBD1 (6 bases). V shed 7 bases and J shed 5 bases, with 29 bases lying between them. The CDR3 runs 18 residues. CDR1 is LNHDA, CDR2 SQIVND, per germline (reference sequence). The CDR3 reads CASINPSCWDNWGETQYF. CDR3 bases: TGTGCCAGTATCAATCCCTCTTGCTGGGACAACTGGGGGGAGACCCAGTACTTC.

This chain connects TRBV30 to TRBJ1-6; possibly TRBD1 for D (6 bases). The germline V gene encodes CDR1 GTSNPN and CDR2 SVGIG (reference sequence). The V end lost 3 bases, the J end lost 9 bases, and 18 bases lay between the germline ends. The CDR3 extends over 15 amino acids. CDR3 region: CAWSRFGQFLSPLHF. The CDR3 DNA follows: TGTGCCTGGAGCAGGTTCGGACAGTTTCTTTCACCCCTCCACTTT. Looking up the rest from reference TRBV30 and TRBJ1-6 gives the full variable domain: SQTIHQWPATLVQPVGSPLSLECTVEGTSNPNLYWYRQAAGRGLQLLFYSVGIGQISSEVPQNLSASRPQDRQFILSSKKLLLSDSGFYLCAWSRFGQFLSPLHFGNGTRLTVT.

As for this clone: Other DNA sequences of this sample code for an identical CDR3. This chain's CDR3 is CASSQAGVGYTF. Written as DNA, the CDR3 is TGTGCCAGCAGCCAAGCAGGGGTCGGCTACACCTTC. J is TRBJ1-2 and V is TRBV14; D may be TRBD1 (6 bases). Germline CDR1 reads SGHDN; CDR2 reads FVKESK. The CDR3 is 12 residues long. The V end was cut by 1 base, the J end by 8 bases, with 8 bases between.

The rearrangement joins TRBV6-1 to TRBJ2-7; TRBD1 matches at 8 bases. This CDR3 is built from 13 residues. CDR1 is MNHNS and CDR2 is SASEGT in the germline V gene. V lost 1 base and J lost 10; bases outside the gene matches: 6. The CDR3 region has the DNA TGTGCCAGCAGTGAAGGGACAGGGCGAAACCAGTACTTC. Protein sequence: CASSEGTGRNQYF.

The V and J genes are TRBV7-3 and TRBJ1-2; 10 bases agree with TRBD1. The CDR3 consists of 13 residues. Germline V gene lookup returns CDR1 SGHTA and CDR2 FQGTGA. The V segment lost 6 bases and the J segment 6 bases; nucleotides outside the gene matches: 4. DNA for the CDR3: TGTGCCAGCAGTCGGGGGACAGGGGATGGCTACACCTTC. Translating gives CASSRGTGDGYTF.

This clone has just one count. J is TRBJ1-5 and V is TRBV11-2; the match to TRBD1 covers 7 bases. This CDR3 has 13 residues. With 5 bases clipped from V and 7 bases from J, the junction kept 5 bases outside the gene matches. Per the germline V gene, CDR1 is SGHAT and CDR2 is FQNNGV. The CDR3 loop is CASSVQGEQPQHF. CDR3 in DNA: TGTGCCAGCAGCGTCCAGGGGGAACAGCCCCAGCATTTT.